This T cell receptor (beta chain) appears in the sequencing data of a study of blood T cell repertoires in COVID-19. About the study: From the United States, Italy and Spain came samples of acute and convalescent COVID-19. Nucleic acid was either cDNA or gDNA, and it came from T cells, B-cell-depleted T cells, or PBMCs.

V lost 1 base to trimming and J lost 4 bases; unmatched junction nucleotides: 2. The CDR3 is made up of 15 amino acids. CDR1 MGHRA and CDR2 YSYEKL come from the germline V gene. Original methodology: How many nucleated cells were present was estimated from reference gene primer amplification. The repertoire was sequenced with immunoSEQ multiplex PCR; TCRdb's copy has only in-frame clones and lacks some. V and J calls and clone size come straight from that table; D and trimming were deduced from the DNA. The sample includes around 110,000 clones, roughly four fifths of them seen just once. What was sequenced was peripheral blood. This chain connects TRBV4-1 to TRBJ2-5; 11 positions agree with TRBD2. This TCR was sampled from a man aged 70-80 years with active or convalescent COVID-19. The CDR3, as DNA: TGCGCCAGCAGCCAAGTACTAGCGGGGGTAGAGACCCAGTACTTC. This codes for CASSQVLAGVETQYF.